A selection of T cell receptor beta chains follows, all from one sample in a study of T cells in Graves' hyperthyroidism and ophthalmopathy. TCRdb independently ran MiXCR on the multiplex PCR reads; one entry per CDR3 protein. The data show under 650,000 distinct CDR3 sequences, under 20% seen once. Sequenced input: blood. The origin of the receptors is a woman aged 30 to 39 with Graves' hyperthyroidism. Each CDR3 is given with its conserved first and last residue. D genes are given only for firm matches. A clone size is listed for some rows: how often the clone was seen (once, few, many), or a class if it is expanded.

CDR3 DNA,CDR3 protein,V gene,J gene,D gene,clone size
TGCGCCAGCAGCCCGCGGGGGCCAGATCAGCCCCAGCATTTT,CASSPRGPDQPQHF,TRBV4-1,TRBJ1-5,-,few
TGTGCCAGCAGCGCAGGACAGGGAAGCAATCAGCCCCAGCATTTT,CASSAGQGSNQPQHF,TRBV5-8,TRBJ1-5,TRBD1,-
TGCAGTTCAGAGGGGGGGAGATCTTTTAAGGGTGAGCAGTTCTTC,CSSEGGRSFKGEQFF,TRBV20-1,TRBJ2-1,-,-
TGTGCCAGCTCCGCGGGGGAGGAGGTGCAGTACTTC,CASSAGEEVQYF,TRBV18,TRBJ2-7,TRBD2,many
TGTGCCAGCAGTTCCTCGGACAGGGCCCTCGACACCTTC,CASSSSDRALDTF,TRBV6-2/TRBV6-3,TRBJ1-2,TRBD1,few
TGCAGTGCTAGAGAGGCCAGCGGAGTTGGCTACACCTTC,CSAREASGVGYTF,TRBV20-1,TRBJ1-2,-,few
TGCAGTGCTAGAGATCGACTAGCGGTTAACACCGGGGGGCTGTTTTTT,CSARDRLAVNTGGLFF,TRBV20-1,TRBJ2-2,TRBD2,few
TGTGCCAGCAGCCCCGGGTCAGCGGGAGGCGATGAGCAGTTCTTC,CASSPGSAGGDEQFF,TRBV28,TRBJ2-1,TRBD2,many
TGCGCCAGCAGCTTGGGGATAGCGGGAGGGCCGGGGAATGAGCAGTTCTTC,CASSLGIAGGPGNEQFF,TRBV5-1,TRBJ2-1,TRBD2,few
TGTGCCAGCAGCCCTCTTGGGGGGGCCATGAACACTGAAGCTTTCTTT,CASSPLGGAMNTEAFF,TRBV28,TRBJ1-1,-,many
TGCAGTGCTAGAGAGCGGGACTACAATGAGCAGTTCTTC,CSARERDYNEQFF,TRBV20-1,TRBJ2-1,-,-
TGTGCCAGCAGTGAGTTGCGGGTCACAGATACGCAGTATTTT,CASSELRVTDTQYF,TRBV25-1,TRBJ2-3,-,few
TGTGCCAGCAGCTTAGAAGGCCGGACTAGCGGGAGCGGAGAGACCCAGTACTTC,CASSLEGRTSGSGETQYF,TRBV11-2,TRBJ2-5,TRBD2,many
TGTGCCAGTAGTATCTCTGTGAGCTCCTACGAGCAGTACTTC,CASSISVSSYEQYF,TRBV19,TRBJ2-7,-,-
TGTGCCAGCACTACTAGCGGTGGGGGCTCAGATACGCAGTATTTT,CASTTSGGGSDTQYF,TRBV6-1,TRBJ2-3,TRBD2,many
TGTGCCAGCAGTTTATCGTTCGGTAGCGCTGAAGCTTTCTTT,CASSLSFGSAEAFF,TRBV28,TRBJ1-1,-,few
TGCAGTGGGGTAGTAGCGGGAGGAGGATCCTACAATGAGCAGTTCTTC,CSGVVAGGGSYNEQFF,TRBV20-1,TRBJ2-1,TRBD2,-
TGTGCCAGCTCACCATGGGGCGTCCAAGAGACCCAGTACTTC,CASSPWGVQETQYF,TRBV18,TRBJ2-5,-,many
TGTGCCAGCAGCCCTACTTCGAAAGGACTCTATCAGCCCCAGCATTTT,CASSPTSKGLYQPQHF,TRBV12-3/TRBV12-4,TRBJ1-5,-,many
TGTGCCAGCAGTTTAGGAGTTTTCGGAAAGGGAGCCGGTAATGAGCAGTTCTTC,CASSLGVFGKGAGNEQFF,TRBV28,TRBJ2-1,-,many
TGTGCCAGCAGCCCGGTCCGGGCCCGTCACAATGAGCAGTTCTTC,CASSPVRARHNEQFF,TRBV3-1,TRBJ2-1,-,-
TGTGCCAGCAGACTCGGGACGGATTTATATAATTCACCCCTCCACTTT,CASRLGTDLYNSPLHF,TRBV6-5,TRBJ1-6,-,once
TGTGCCAGCAGTTACCCGACGGACGTTATAAGCACTGAAGCTTTCTTT,CASSYPTDVISTEAFF,TRBV6-6,TRBJ1-1,-,many
TGTGCCAGCAGTGAAGGGGCAGTTGAAGAGCAGTTCTTC,CASSEGAVEEQFF,TRBV6-1,TRBJ2-1,-,-
TGTGCCAGCAGCCACAGTGAGAGCCCCTACAATGAGCAGTTCTTC,CASSHSESPYNEQFF,TRBV11-3,TRBJ2-1,-,-
TGTGCCAGCAGCTTAGATAGGGGACTAGCGGGAGCGGGGGAGCAGTTCTTC,CASSLDRGLAGAGEQFF,TRBV11-2,TRBJ2-1,TRBD2,-
TGTGCCAGCAGTAGGTTAGCGCAACACACCATTTACAATGAGCAGTTCTTC,CASSRLAQHTIYNEQFF,TRBV2,TRBJ2-1,-,many
TGTGCCAGCAGCTTAGAGGGAGCGGCTCTTCCCTACGAGCAGTACTTC,CASSLEGAALPYEQYF,TRBV11-2,TRBJ2-7,-,many
TGTGCCAGCAGTTTCTCGGAGACCCAGTACTTC,CASSFSETQYF,TRBV12-3/TRBV12-4,TRBJ2-5,-,many
TGCGCCAGCAGTGCGGGGGAAAGTGGCTACACCTTC,CASSAGESGYTF,TRBV10-1,TRBJ1-2,-,-
TGTGCCAGCAGTACCAGGGTTTTCAATCAGCCCCAGCATTTT,CASSTRVFNQPQHF,TRBV6-1,TRBJ1-5,-,few
TGCAGTGCTTCGCGACGGACGCAGCCCCAGCATTTT,CSASRRTQPQHF,TRBV20-1,TRBJ1-5,-,-
TGTGCCAGCAGTTACACAGGGCTTATGAACACTGAAGCTTTCTTT,CASSYTGLMNTEAFF,TRBV6-9,TRBJ1-1,-,-
TGTGCCAGCAGCCTTCTAGGGGTCGAGCTGTTCTTC,CASSLLGVELFF,TRBV7-9,TRBJ2-1,-,-
TGTGCCAGCAGCTTTGCTCGTCCCTTCTACGAGCAGTACTTC,CASSFARPFYEQYF,TRBV7-2,TRBJ2-7,-,many
TGTGCCAGCAGCGAATCTCTTGGGGCTGCATACGAGCAGTACTTC,CASSESLGAAYEQYF,TRBV7-3,TRBJ2-7,-,many
TGCAGTGCTCGAGGACAGTATAATTCACCCCTCCACTTT,CSARGQYNSPLHF,TRBV20-1,TRBJ1-6,-,few
TGCAGTGCTAGAGGGTCCCTCGGGACCTACGAGCAGTACTTC,CSARGSLGTYEQYF,TRBV20-1,TRBJ2-7,-,-
TGTGCCAGCAGCTTATCGTTTCTGAATGAGCAGTTCTTC,CASSLSFLNEQFF,TRBV7-2,TRBJ2-1,-,many
TGTGCCAGCAGTTTACGAGCGGGAGGGACAGATACGCAGTATTTT,CASSLRAGGTDTQYF,TRBV27,TRBJ2-3,TRBD2,-
TGTGCCAGTAGCACTTTGGGGACAGTGACGAACACCGGGGAGCTGTTTTTT,CASSTLGTVTNTGELFF,TRBV19,TRBJ2-2,TRBD1,many
TGCAGTGCAGCTAATAGCGGGAGAAGGAACGAGCATTACTTC,CSAANSGRRNEHYF,TRBV20-1,TRBJ2-7,TRBD2,once
TGTGCCAGCAGTGACCGACAGGAAAATTCACCCCTCCACTTT,CASSDRQENSPLHF,TRBV6-1,TRBJ1-6,-,many
TGTGCCAGCAGTACAGGACAGGGAAACTACGAGCAGTACTTC,CASSTGQGNYEQYF,TRBV12-3/TRBV12-4,TRBJ2-7,TRBD1,many
TGTGCCAGCAGTCCCGGACTAGCGGGAGGGGTAGAGACCCAGTACTTC,CASSPGLAGGVETQYF,TRBV28,TRBJ2-5,TRBD2,few
TGTGCCAGCAGGGTCGGCCGTGGCGGGGAGACCCAGTACTTC,CASRVGRGGETQYF,TRBV7-8,TRBJ2-5,-,many
TGTGCCAGCAGCGACAGCCCGGGACAGGGGGCCCCAGATACGCAGTATTTT,CASSDSPGQGAPDTQYF,TRBV7-9,TRBJ2-3,TRBD1,-
TGTGCCAGCGCTACTTCGCGGTTGGGACCATTTATCTATGGCTACACCTTC,CASATSRLGPFIYGYTF,TRBV28,TRBJ1-2,-,many
TGCAGTGCTCAGACTAGCGGGGTCTCCTACAATGAGCAGTTCTTC,CSAQTSGVSYNEQFF,TRBV20-1,TRBJ2-1,TRBD2,many
TGTGCCAGCAGTTTATTTACTAGCGGGAGAATCAATGAGCAGTTCTTC,CASSLFTSGRINEQFF,TRBV27,TRBJ2-1,TRBD2,few
TGTGCCAGCAGCCAAGATCTTGTGCGGGGGCAGTTCTTC,CASSQDLVRGQFF,TRBV3-1,TRBJ2-1,-,many
TGTGCCAGCAGCGTGGGGCTGTTGGGGTACCGGTCCTACGAGCAGTACTTC,CASSVGLLGYRSYEQYF,TRBV7-2,TRBJ2-7,-,many